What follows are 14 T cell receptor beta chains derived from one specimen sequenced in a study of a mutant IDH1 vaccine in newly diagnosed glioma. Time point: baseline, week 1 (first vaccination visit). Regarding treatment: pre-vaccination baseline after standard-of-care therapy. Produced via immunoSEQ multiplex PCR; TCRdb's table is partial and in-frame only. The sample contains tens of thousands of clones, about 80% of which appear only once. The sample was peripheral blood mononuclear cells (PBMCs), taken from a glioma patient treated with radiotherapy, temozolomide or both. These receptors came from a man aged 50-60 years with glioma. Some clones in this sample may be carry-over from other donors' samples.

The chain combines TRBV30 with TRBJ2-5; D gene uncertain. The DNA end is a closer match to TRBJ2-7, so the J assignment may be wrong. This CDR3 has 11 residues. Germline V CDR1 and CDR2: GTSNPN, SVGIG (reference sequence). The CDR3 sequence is CAWSGDYEQYF. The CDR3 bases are TGTGCCTGGAGTGGGGATTACGAGCAGTACTTC.

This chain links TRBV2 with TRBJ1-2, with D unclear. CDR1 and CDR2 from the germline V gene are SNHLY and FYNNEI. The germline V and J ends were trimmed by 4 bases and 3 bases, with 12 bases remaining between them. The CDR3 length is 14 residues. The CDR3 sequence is CASSAGRIDYGYTF. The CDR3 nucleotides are TGTGCCAGCAGTGCGGGTAGGATCGACTATGGCTACACCTTC.

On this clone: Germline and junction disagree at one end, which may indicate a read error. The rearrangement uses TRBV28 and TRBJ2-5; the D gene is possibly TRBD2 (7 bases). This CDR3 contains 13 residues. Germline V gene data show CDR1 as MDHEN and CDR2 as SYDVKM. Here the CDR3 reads CASRGGLQGTQYF. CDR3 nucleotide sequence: TGTGCCAGCAGGGGGGGGCTCCAAGGGACCCAGTACTTC.

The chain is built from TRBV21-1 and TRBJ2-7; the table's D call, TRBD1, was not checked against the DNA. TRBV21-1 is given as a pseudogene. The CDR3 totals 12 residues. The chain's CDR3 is CASIRRGNEQYF. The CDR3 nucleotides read TGTGCCAGCATTAGAAGGGGGAACGAGCAGTACTTC.

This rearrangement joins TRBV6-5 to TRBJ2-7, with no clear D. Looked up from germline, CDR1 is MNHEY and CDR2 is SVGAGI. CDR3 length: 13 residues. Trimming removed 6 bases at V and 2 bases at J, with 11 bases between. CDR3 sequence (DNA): TGTGCCAGCAGCGAGCCCCAAGCCTACGAGCAGTACTTC. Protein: CASSEPQAYEQYF.

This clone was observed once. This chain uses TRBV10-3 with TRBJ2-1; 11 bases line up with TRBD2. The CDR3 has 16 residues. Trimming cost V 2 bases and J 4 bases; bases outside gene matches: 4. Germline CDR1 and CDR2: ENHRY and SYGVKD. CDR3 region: CAISEVASGGYNEQFF. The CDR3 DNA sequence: TGTGCCATCAGTGAGGTTGCTAGCGGGGGGTACAATGAGCAGTTCTTC.

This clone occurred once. Here the CDR3 reads CASSRTGSFEKLFF. The CDR3 DNA reads as TGTGCCAGCAGTCGAACAGGGAGTTTTGAAAAACTGTTTTTT. V gene TRBV27 combines with J gene TRBJ1-4; D may be TRBD1 (6 bases). Between the trimmed V and J ends, which lost 5 bases and 7 bases, there was a span of 14 bases. CDR1 is MNHEY and CDR2 is SMNVEV in the germline V gene (reference sequence). The CDR3 spans 14 residues.

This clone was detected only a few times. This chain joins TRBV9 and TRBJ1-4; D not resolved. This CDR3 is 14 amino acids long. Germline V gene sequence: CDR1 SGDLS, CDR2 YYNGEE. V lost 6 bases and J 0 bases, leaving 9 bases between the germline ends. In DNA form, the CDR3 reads TGTGCCAGCACCGAGGGTGCAACTAATGAAAAACTGTTTTTT. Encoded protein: CASTEGATNEKLFF.

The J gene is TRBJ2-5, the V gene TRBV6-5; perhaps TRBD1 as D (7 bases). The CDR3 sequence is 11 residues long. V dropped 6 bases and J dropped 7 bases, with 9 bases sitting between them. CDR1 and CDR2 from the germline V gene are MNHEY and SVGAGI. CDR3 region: CASSQGGTQYF. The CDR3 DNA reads TGTGCCAGCAGCCAGGGGGGGACCCAGTACTTC.

CDR3 amino acids: CATSRDLRNTEAFF. CDR3 nucleotides: TGTGCCACCAGCAGAGATCTGAGGAACACTGAAGCTTTCTTT. The chain joins TRBV15 to TRBJ1-1, with D unresolved. V dropped 0 bases and J dropped 1 base, with 6 bases sitting between them. Germline V lookup: CDR1 LNHNV, CDR2 YYDKDF (reference sequence). This CDR3 spans 14 amino acids. Complete variable domain (other parts from reference TRBV15 and TRBJ1-1): DAMVIQNPRYQVTQFGKPVTLSCSQTLNHNVMYWYQQKSSQAPKLLFHYYDKDFNNEADTPDNFQSRRPNTSFCFLDIRSPGLGDTAMYLCATSRDLRNTEAFFGQGTRLTVV.

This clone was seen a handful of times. This chain's CDR3 is CASSDLGTRTYEQYF. CDR3 nucleotide sequence: TGTGCCAGCAGCGACTTAGGGACACGGACCTACGAGCAGTACTTC. V and J are TRBV2 and TRBJ2-7; D is possibly TRBD1 (6 bases). Between the trimmed V and J ends, which lost 6 bases and 2 bases, there was a span of 17 bases. The CDR3 runs to 15 residues. Per the germline V gene, CDR1 is SNHLY and CDR2 is FYNNEI.

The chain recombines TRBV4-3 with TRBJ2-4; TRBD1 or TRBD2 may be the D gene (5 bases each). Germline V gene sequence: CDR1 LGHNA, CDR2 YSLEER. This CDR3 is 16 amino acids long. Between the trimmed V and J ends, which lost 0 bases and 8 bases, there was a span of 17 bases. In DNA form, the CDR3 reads TGCGCCAGCAGCCAAGATACAGGTGGTTTCGGGGACATTCAGTACTTC. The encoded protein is CASSQDTGGFGDIQYF.

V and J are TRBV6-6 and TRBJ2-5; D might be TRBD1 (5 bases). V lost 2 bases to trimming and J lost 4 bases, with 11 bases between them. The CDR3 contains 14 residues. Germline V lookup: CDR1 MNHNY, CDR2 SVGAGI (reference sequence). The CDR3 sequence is CASSYERGPETQYF. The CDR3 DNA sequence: TGTGCCAGCAGTTACGAAAGGGGCCCAGAGACCCAGTACTTC.

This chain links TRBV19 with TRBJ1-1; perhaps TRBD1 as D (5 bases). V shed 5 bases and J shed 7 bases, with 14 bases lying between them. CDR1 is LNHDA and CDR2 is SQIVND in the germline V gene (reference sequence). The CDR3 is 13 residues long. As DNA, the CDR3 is TGTGCCAGTAGTTTCGGGACCACCCGTGAAGCTTTCTTT. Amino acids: CASSFGTTREAFF.